This section outlines one T cell receptor beta chain sequence together with its context. This clonotype was recorded a few times. What this receptor recognizes is not known. Base qualities are not recorded, but no much larger clone differs from it by a single base. The TCR beta CDR3 regions were amplified from the RNA transcripts. The TCR CDR3 was subjected to a first round of RT-PCR using the HTBI primer set and the Qiagen OneStep RT-PCR kit. The libraries were constructed in a second round of multiplex PCR and then size-selected and purified. Libraries were sequenced paired-end with 100 bp reads on an Illumina HiSeq2000. Processing in the source paper ran as follows. SOAPnuke was used to process the raw data, throwing out any read that contained adapters or uncalled bases, had a mean Phred below 15, or lacked an exact constant-primer or identifier match. COPE v1.2.5 was used to merge the high-quality paired reads, and each unique nucleotide sequence was defined as a clonotype. Clonotypes were aligned to IMGT TRBV, TRBD and TRBJ reference segments using MiTCR v1.1. The analysis was restricted to V-J combinations with a frequency above 0.0001, which together covered 98% to 99.2% of the repertoires. The TCS score was defined as F50 (clonal expansion) divided by E x V (chaos), with BLOSUM62-based TCRdist calculated between CDR3 peptides within each V-J. Welch's t-statistics and random forest reduced around 550 V-J features to around 14, which were used in a naive Bayes classifier (R e1071). TCRdb ran its own pipeline on the public reads, namely fastp trimming at Q25 and MiXCR clone calling, and kept in-frame beta chains. CDR3 protein sequences are deduplicated, and each keeps its most common genes and DNA. The V and J calls reflect TCRdb's pipeline rather than the authors' work. This sample is represented by approximately 400,000 distinct CDR3 sequences; about 14% of them were singletons. The top ten hold around 28% of the sample.

These data are taken from a study of T cells in Graves' hyperthyroidism and ophthalmopathy (dated by TCRdb to about 2019). Concerning the study at large: Peripheral blood was sampled at the time of initial diagnosis, prior to any treatment. A discovery cohort of about a hundred patients, about 43 with Graves' ophthalmopathy and 55 to 60 with stable Graves' hyperthyroidism, was used to find distinguishing TCR V-J signatures. Whether ophthalmopathy could be predicted prospectively was tested in an independent validation cohort made up of 18 to 20 hyperthyroidism patients plus 17 patients who later progressed to ophthalmopathy. For training and testing, the 100 or so patients in the discovery cohort were randomly divided in a 7:3 ratio. In more than 5 Graves' hyperthyroidism patients, the study also compared T-cell repertoires from thyroid tissue with T-cell repertoires from blood. After blood sampling, hyperthyroidism patients were treated with methimazole at a starting dose of 30 mg daily, and ophthalmopathy patients were treated with high-dose intravenous methylprednisolone. The paper reports TCR Vbeta CDR3 sequencing of 135 peripheral blood samples: some 44 ophthalmopathy, fewer than 85 hyperthyroidism and approximately 17 progressor patients. The paper's findings and limits, for the study overall: Most expanded thyroid clonotypes (frequency above 0.001) were also found in blood, which suggests that blood repertoires may mirror thyroid immune responses. In validation, progression to ophthalmopathy was predicted by the model with 55% to 71% sensitivity and nearly 75% specificity, a median of approximately 6.5 months before onset. A 13 V-J signature model separated ophthalmopathy from stable hyperthyroidism, with 87.88% sensitivity and 81.08% specificity in cross-validation and 80%/75% in testing. No statistical method was used to set the sample size in advance, and investigators knew the group allocation.

Ophthalmopathy patients had moderately to severely active disease, with a Clinical Activity Score of 3 or more, a NOSPECS grade of 4 or more, and a disease duration of less than 3 months. Any patient with an uncontrolled infection, another autoimmune disease, pregnancy or lactation was excluded. Diagnoses were established on the basis of clinical symptoms, serum thyroxine and TRAb, thyroid ultrasound, and orbital computed tomography. PBMCs were isolated from about 10 ml of fresh peripheral blood by Ficoll-Paque density gradient centrifugation. Total RNA was extracted with Trizol reagent, and quality was checked on an Agilent 2100 Bioanalyzer. CDR1 SNHLY and CDR2 FYNNEI are derived from the germline V gene. The CDR3, cysteine through phenylalanine, is 13 amino acids long. This entry keeps only the CDR3 DNA: 39 bases, framed from base 1. The junction shows trimming of 5 bases on V and 7 bases on J, plus 14 bases between the germline ends.

This chain is built from TRBV2 and TRBJ1-2; the best D guess is TRBD1, with 6 bases matching. The sequence was collected from a man aged 50 to 59 with Graves' ophthalmopathy. The sequencing sample was made of blood. CDR3 protein: CASSYRESGGYTF. At the DNA level, the sequence is TGTGCCAGCAGTTACAGGGAATCTGGTGGCTACACCTTC.